A few counts support the clone carrying this T cell receptor (beta chain). Looked up from germline, CDR1 is MGHDK and CDR2 is SYGVNS. V gave up 4 bases and J gave up 0 bases; unmatched junction bases: 7. The CDR3 has 16 residues. These data belong to a study of early T cells in non-severe SARS-CoV-2 infection. Study-level information: Unsorted whole-blood RNA was sequenced in bulk, leaving chains unpaired.

Researchers tagged individual cDNA molecules with unique molecular identifiers. Each CDR3 protein gets one entry after TCRdb re-called the 5' RACE reads with MiXCR. The repertoire holds 25,000 to 35,000 distinct CDR3 sequences, with approximately 5.6% as singletons. The chain recombines TRBV25-1 with TRBJ2-3, with TRBD1 matching over 7 bases. This sequence was found in an adult who was a healthcare worker with PCR-confirmed SARS-CoV-2 infection or an uninfected control (not recorded which). Sequencing was carried out using whole blood. In DNA form, the CDR3 reads TGTGCCAGCAGTGTGACAGGGAATCCTAGCACAGATACGCAGTATTTT. It translates to CASSVTGNPSTDTQYF. Based on the CDR3 plus reference TRBV25-1 and TRBJ2-3, the full variable domain is EADIYQTPRYLVIGTGKKITLECSQTMGHDKMYWYQQDPGMELHLIHYSYGVNSTEKGDLSSESTVSRIRTEHFPLTLESARPSHTSQYLCASSVTGNPSTDTQYFGPGTRLTVL.